Below are 6 T cell receptor beta chains sequenced from a single sample in a study of blood T cell repertoires in COVID-19. This table comes from immunoSEQ multiplex PCR, and its TCRdb copy is limited to in-frame clones, with some not included. The table records about 270,000 clones, roughly 88% of them present only once. The source material was PBMCs or T cells enriched from blood (not recorded which). Source of these receptors: a woman in her 40s with acute COVID-19.

The chain links TRBV6-2 or TRBV6-3 to TRBJ1-2, with 9 nucleotides matching TRBD1. CDR1 MNHEY and CDR2 SVGEGT come from the germline V gene. The CDR3 totals 13 residues. The V and J ends lost 5 bases and 2 bases, in that order; junction bases with no gene match: 0. The CDR3 reads CASSGQGNYGYTF. DNA of the CDR3: TGTGCCAGCAGTGGACAGGGGAACTATGGCTACACCTTC.

This chain joins TRBV30 and TRBJ1-1, with D possibly TRBD1 on 5 matching bases. The CDR3 extends over 12 amino acids. Between the trimmed V and J ends, which lost 2 bases and 3 bases, there was a span of 7 bases. Looked up from germline, CDR1 is GTSNPN and CDR2 is SVGIG (reference sequence). CDR3: CAWSRQYTEAFF. CDR3 DNA: TGTGCCTGGAGTAGACAGTACACTGAAGCTTTCTTT. Full variable domain (missing parts from reference TRBV30 and TRBJ1-1): SQTIHQWPATLVQPVGSPLSLECTVEGTSNPNLYWYRQAAGRGLQLLFYSVGIGQISSEVPQNLSASRPQDRQFILSSKKLLLSDSGFYLCAWSRQYTEAFFGQGTRLTVV.

The chain carries TRBV7-6 and TRBJ2-3; TRBD1 aligns across 11 bases. V shed 5 bases, J shed 1 base, and the junction held 8 bases outside the gene matches. Germline CDR1 and CDR2: SGHVS and FNYEAQ. This CDR3 contains 17 residues. Here the CDR3 DNA reads TGTGCCAGCAGCAAACGGGACAGGGGGTACGGCACAGATACGCAGTATTTT. Protein: CASSKRDRGYGTDTQYF.

The CDR3 nucleotides are TGTGCCACCAGCACCCCGACAGGGACATACGAGCAGTACGTC. Its protein is CATSTPTGTYEQYV. The rearrangement links TRBV24-1 to TRBJ2-7; 7 positions agree with TRBD1. This CDR3 spans 14 amino acids. Germline V CDR1 and CDR2: KGHDR, SFDVKD. J gave up 4 bases and V 7 bases, and 9 bases lay outside the gene matches.

V is TRBV15 and J is TRBJ1-5; 9 bases match TRBD1. Trimming removed 3 bases from V and 5 bases from J; junction bases left unmatched: 8. Germline CDR1 and CDR2: LNHNV and YYDKDF (reference sequence). The CDR3 loop spans 16 amino acids. Here the CDR3 reads CATSSRGQGIHQPQHF. In DNA, the CDR3 is TGTGCCACCAGCAGCAGAGGACAGGGGATTCATCAGCCCCAGCATTTT.

V and J are TRBV5-5 and TRBJ1-2; 7 positions agree with TRBD1. V lost 4 bases, J lost 2 bases, and 5 bases stayed unmatched. The CDR3 has 14 amino acids. From germline, CDR1 is SGHKS and CDR2 YYEKEE (reference sequence). In DNA, the CDR3 is TGTGCCAGCAGCCCGATGGGACAGAACTATGGCTACACCTTC. The encoded protein is CASSPMGQNYGYTF. The variable domain in full, with the rest retrieved from reference TRBV5-5 and TRBJ1-2, is DAGVTQSPTHLIKTRGQQVTLRCSPISGHKSVSWYQQVLGQGPQFIFQYYEKEERGRGNFPDRFSARQFPNYSSELNVNALLLGDSALYLCASSPMGQNYGYTFGSGTRLTVV.